The T cell receptor beta chain described here comes from a study of cytomegalovirus exposure and HLA in healthy donors. Study findings and constraints: The later analysis indicated that the majority of CMV-associated TCR beta chains appeared HLA-restricted. In terms of immune exposure information, only CMV serostatus was available.

The CDR3 is 15 residues long. J gave up 5 bases and V 3 bases, and 8 bases lay outside the gene matches. Germline CDR1 reads ENHRY; CDR2 reads SYGVKD. This clone has at least ten counts. The antigen remains undetermined. Both 60 Vbeta primers and 13 Jbeta primers went into the PCR. Only in-frame clones appear in the TCRdb table, and some are missing; sequencing was by immunoSEQ multiplex PCR. The repertoire consists of some 95,000 clones, with roughly 70% occurring once and the leading ten covering under 2.5%. There were likely unrecorded immune exposures, though donors were nominally healthy when sampled.

The sequence derives from a man aged 25 to 40 in good health and CMV-seronegative. Sequenced input: PBMCs. The V and J genes are TRBV10-3 and TRBJ2-3; 7 nucleotides match TRBD1. The CDR3 sequence is CAISDYRGRGDTQYF. CDR3 nucleotides: TGTGCCATCAGTGATTACAGGGGAAGGGGAGATACGCAGTATTTT.